Shown below are 2 T cell receptor beta chains from a single sample sequenced in a study of molecular identifiers for immune sequencing clone quantification. TCRdb itself ran the PCR reads through MiXCR, one entry per CDR3 protein. The table has 45,000 to 55,000 distinct CDR3 sequences, 36% seen once. Sequencing was carried out using naive CD8+ T cells from blood, with Jurkat cell RNA spiked in. The sample's subset: FACS-sorted CD8+CD4-CCR7+CD45RA+ naive T cells. These receptor sequences come from a human donor in good health. Some libraries in this study had Jurkat cell RNA spiked in.

This clonotype has a single count. A much larger clone is a single base away; this may be a read error. This rearrangement joins TRBV15 to TRBJ2-7; no firm D call. V lost 1 base and J 6 bases, leaving 10 bases between the germline ends. CDR1 and CDR2 from the germline V gene are LNHNV and YYDKDF (reference sequence). This CDR3 spans 13 amino acids. CDR3 nucleotides: TGTGCCACCAGCAGAGCCGCGTGGGGCGAGCAGTACTTC. This sequence encodes CATSRAAWGEQYF.

The table lists this clonotype with many counts. V gene TRBV20-1 combines with J gene TRBJ2-7; 12 bases map to TRBD2. The CDR3 length is 17 residues. Germline V gene sequence: CDR1 DFQATT, CDR2 SNEGSKA (reference sequence). Trimming removed 0 bases from V and 4 bases from J; junction bases left unmatched: 10. The CDR3 DNA follows: TGCAGTGCTAGAGATCTCGCCGGACTAGCGGGATCTTACGAGCAGTACTTC. This gives the protein CSARDLAGLAGSYEQYF.